These T cell receptor beta chains were read from a single sample in a study of long-term antiretroviral therapy in people with HIV. Sequencing used immunoSEQ multiplex PCR; TCRdb keeps in-frame clones, though not all of them. The profile shows 25,000 to 35,000 clones, roughly 96% of them singletons. Here the sequenced sample was unsorted PBMCs, taken roughly 6.4 years after starting antiretroviral therapy. The receptors shown here come from a man aged 25 to 40 with HIV. Both conserved end residues are part of each CDR3. The order of the fields is clone size, CDR3 length, J gene, D gene, V gene, CDR3 DNA, CDR3 protein. A D gene is named only where the DNA matches it firmly. Clone size is shown for a subset of rows, as once, few, many or a class of expanded clone.

clone_size: NA; cdr3_length: 16; j_call: TRBJ2-7; d_call: NA; v_call: TRBV4-2; cdr3_nt: TGTGCCAGCAGCCACTCCGACTCAGCTAGCTCCTACGAGCAGTACTTC; cdr3_aa: CASSHSDSASSYEQYF
clone_size: NA; cdr3_length: 19; j_call: TRBJ2-7; d_call: NA; v_call: TRBV4-2; cdr3_nt: TGTGCCAGCAGCCAAGAAGGGGGGGTCAGGACAGCTCGAGTCTACGAGCAGTACTTC; cdr3_aa: CASSQEGGVRTARVYEQYF
clone_size: NA; cdr3_length: 15; j_call: TRBJ1-2; d_call: TRBD1; v_call: TRBV2; cdr3_nt: TGTGCCAGCAGGACCGGGACAGGGACTAACTATGGCTACACCTTC; cdr3_aa: CASRTGTGTNYGYTF
clone_size: NA; cdr3_length: 12; j_call: TRBJ2-5; d_call: NA; v_call: TRBV7-2; cdr3_nt: TGTGCCAGCAGCCCCGGTCAAGAGACCCAGTACTTC; cdr3_aa: CASSPGQETQYF
clone_size: NA; cdr3_length: 13; j_call: TRBJ1-1; d_call: NA; v_call: TRBV7-9; cdr3_nt: TGTGCCAGCAGCTTTCCGCTGGTGGATGAAGCTTTCTTT; cdr3_aa: CASSFPLVDEAFF
clone_size: once; cdr3_length: 15; j_call: TRBJ1-5; d_call: NA; v_call: TRBV19; cdr3_nt: TGTGCCAGTAGTCCGGCTCCTTCACCAAATCAGCCCCAGCATTTT; cdr3_aa: CASSPAPSPNQPQHF
clone_size: NA; cdr3_length: 14; j_call: TRBJ1-5; d_call: NA; v_call: TRBV19; cdr3_nt: TGTGCCAGTAGTATCAGTTCCCGCCCTCAGCCCCAGCATTTT; cdr3_aa: CASSISSRPQPQHF
clone_size: NA; cdr3_length: 14; j_call: TRBJ1-1; d_call: TRBD1; v_call: TRBV4-1; cdr3_nt: TGCGCCAGCAGCCACCCGGACAGGGACACTGAAGCTTTCTTT; cdr3_aa: CASSHPDRDTEAFF
clone_size: NA; cdr3_length: 15; j_call: TRBJ1-3; d_call: NA; v_call: TRBV5-3; cdr3_nt: TGTGCCAGAAGCCGGCGGGGAACCTCTGGAAACACCATATATTTT; cdr3_aa: CARSRRGTSGNTIYF
clone_size: NA; cdr3_length: 12; j_call: TRBJ1-2; d_call: NA; v_call: TRBV6-6; cdr3_nt: TGTGCCAGCAGTTACACGACCCATGGCTACACCTTC; cdr3_aa: CASSYTTHGYTF